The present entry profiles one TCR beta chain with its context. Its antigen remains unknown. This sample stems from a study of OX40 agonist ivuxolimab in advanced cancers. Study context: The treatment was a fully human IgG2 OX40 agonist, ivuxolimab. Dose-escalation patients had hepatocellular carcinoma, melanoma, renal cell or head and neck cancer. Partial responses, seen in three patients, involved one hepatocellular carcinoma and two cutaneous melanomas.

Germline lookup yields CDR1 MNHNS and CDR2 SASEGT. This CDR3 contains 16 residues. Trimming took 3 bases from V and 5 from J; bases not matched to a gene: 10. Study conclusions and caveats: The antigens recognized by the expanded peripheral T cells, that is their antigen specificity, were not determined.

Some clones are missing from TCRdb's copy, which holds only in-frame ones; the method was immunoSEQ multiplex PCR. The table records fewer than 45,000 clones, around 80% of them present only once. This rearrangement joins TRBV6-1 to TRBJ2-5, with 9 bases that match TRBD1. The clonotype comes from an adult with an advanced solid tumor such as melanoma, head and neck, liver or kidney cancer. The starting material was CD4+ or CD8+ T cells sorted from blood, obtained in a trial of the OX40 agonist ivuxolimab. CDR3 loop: CASSETWTGDGETQYF. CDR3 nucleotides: TGTGCCAGCAGTGAGACTTGGACAGGGGATGGGGAGACCCAGTACTTC.